The next 27 T cell receptor beta chains were all read from a single sample in a study of shared clonotypes between healthy human individuals. Libraries were prepared by immunoSEQ multiplex PCR; TCRdb keeps only in-frame clonotypes and omits some of them. The repertoire holds roughly 1,600,000 clones, with about 98.5% as singletons. Sequenced input: naive CD4+ T cells sorted from blood. Subset here: CD45RA+ positively selected. The receptors originated from a man aged 25 to 40 in good health.

The genes are TRBV30 and TRBJ2-7; D is possibly TRBD1 (6 bases). The germline V gene has CDR1 GTSNPN and CDR2 SVGIG (reference sequence). The CDR3 totals 13 residues. Trimming took off 1 base at V and 12 bases at J, with 19 bases between the two ends. CDR3 nucleotides: TGTGCCTGGAGTGGGCAGGGACAAGAGTATCCGTACTTC. Amino acid sequence: CAWSGQGQEYPYF.

The table lists this clone with a count of one. This sequence joins TRBV18 and TRBJ1-4; D gene ambiguous. Germline loops: CDR1 KGHSH, CDR2 LQKENI. CDR3 length equals 13 residues. Trimming pared 1 base from V and 7 bases from J, leaving 7 bases between. The CDR3 spells CASSPLSSEKLFF. The CDR3 DNA follows: TGTGCCAGCTCACCACTCAGTTCTGAAAAACTGTTTTTT.

This clone was observed once. The genes are TRBV5-4 and TRBJ2-5; D tentatively reads TRBD1 or TRBD2 (5 bases each). The CDR3 runs 14 residues. V shed 0 bases and J shed 5 bases, with 11 bases lying between them. Per germline, CDR1 SGHNT and CDR2 YYREEE (reference sequence). CDR3 nucleotide sequence: TGTGCCAGCAGCTTGGCAGGGCGGGTCGAGACCCAGTACTTC. It codes for CASSLAGRVETQYF.

This rearrangement joins TRBV19 to TRBJ2-1; D gene unclear. The CDR3 sequence is 14 residues long. The germline V gene encodes CDR1 LNHDA and CDR2 SQIVND (reference sequence). V was shortened by 3 bases and J by 5 bases, with 11 bases between the two germline ends. The CDR3 spells CASSIGVLDNEQFF. CDR3 bases: TGTGCCAGTAGTATTGGGGTTCTGGACAATGAGCAGTTCTTC.

V gene TRBV9 combines with J gene TRBJ1-2; maybe TRBD1 (5 bases). Germline values: CDR1 SGDLS, CDR2 YYNGEE. The germline V and J ends were trimmed by 3 bases and 5 bases, with 23 bases remaining between them. The CDR3 has 17 residues. CDR3 sequence: CASSGGGTPPNGYGYTF. CDR3 sequence (DNA): TGTGCCAGCAGCGGGGGTGGGACGCCACCTAACGGATATGGCTACACCTTC.

The chain has TRBV9 and TRBJ2-3, with D perhaps matching TRBD1 (5 bases). This CDR3 is 14 amino acids long. Trimming pared 4 bases from V and 2 bases from J, leaving 11 bases between. Germline V gives CDR1 SGDLS, CDR2 YYNGEE. The CDR3 nucleotides read TGTGCCAGCAGCCCACAAGGGGTCACAGATACGCAGTATTTT. This encodes CASSPQGVTDTQYF.

V is TRBV10-2 and J is TRBJ2-7; possible D gene TRBD2, 5 bases. The CDR3 contains 12 residues. V shed 7 bases and J shed 3 bases, with 10 bases lying between them. CDR1 and CDR2 (germline): WSHSY, SAAADI. CDR3 in amino acids: CASKADFYEQYF. The CDR3 bases are TGCGCCAGCAAGGCGGACTTCTACGAGCAGTACTTC.

This clone was seen only once. This sequence joins TRBV7-2 and TRBJ2-5; 9 positions match TRBD1. V lost 0 bases and J lost 5; bases outside the gene matches: 7. Germline loops: CDR1 SGHTA, CDR2 FQGNSA. There are 16 residues in the CDR3. For the CDR3, the DNA is TGTGCCAGCAGCTTAGCCGGGACAGGGACCGCGGAGACCCAGTACTTC. Its protein product is CASSLAGTGTAETQYF.

The rearrangement joins TRBV7-2 to TRBJ2-7, with TRBD2 matching 7 bases. Trimming cost V 2 bases and J 0 bases; bases outside gene matches: 10. This CDR3 has 17 residues. Per the germline V gene, CDR1 is SGHTA and CDR2 is FQGNSA. In DNA form, the CDR3 reads TGTGCCAGCAGCTTAAATGCGGGGAGGGGAGTCTCCTACGAGCAGTACTTC. It yields the protein CASSLNAGRGVSYEQYF. Complete variable domain (other parts from reference TRBV7-2 and TRBJ2-7): GAGVSQSPSNKVTEKGKDVELRCDPISGHTALYWYRQSLGQGLEFLIYFQGNSAPDKSGLPSDRFSAERTGGSVSTLTIQRTQQEDSAVYLCASSLNAGRGVSYEQYFGPGTRLTVT.

This clone has only a few counts. This rearrangement joins TRBV28 to TRBJ2-7; D is unresolved. Germline loops: CDR1 MDHEN, CDR2 SYDVKM. CDR3 length equals 11 residues. The V and J ends lost 8 bases and 6 bases respectively, with 11 bases between them. In DNA, the CDR3 is TGTGCCAGCGGACCGGAGTCCGAGCAGTACTTC. It encodes CASGPESEQYF. Looking up the rest from reference TRBV28 and TRBJ2-7 gives the full variable domain: DVKVTQSSRYLVKRTGEKVFLECVQDMDHENMFWYRQDPGLGLRLIYFSYDVKMKEKGDIPEGYSVSREKKERFSLILESASTNQTSMYLCASGPESEQYFGPGTRLTVT.

The chain uses TRBV7-2 and TRBJ1-1; unclear D gene. This CDR3 is 14 amino acids long. Germline V gene sequence: CDR1 SGHTA, CDR2 FQGNSA. V gave up 3 bases and J gave up 1 base, with 9 bases separating them. CDR3 nucleotide sequence: TGTGCCAGCAGCTTTTTAATGTCGAACACTGAAGCTTTCTTT. Residues: CASSFLMSNTEAFF.

V usage is TRBV9 and J usage is TRBJ1-1; D perhaps matches TRBD1 (5 bases). The CDR3 runs 15 residues. The germline CDR1 and CDR2 sequences are SGDLS and YYNGEE. The V and J ends lost 0 bases and 4 bases respectively, with 13 bases between them. CDR3 region: CASSVVGAGPTEAFF. The CDR3 DNA reads TGTGCCAGCAGCGTAGTAGGGGCAGGACCCACTGAAGCTTTCTTT.

The V gene is TRBV6-5, the J gene TRBJ2-2; no firm D call. V lost 5 bases and J 4 bases, leaving 8 bases between the germline ends. The CDR3 totals 13 residues. CDR1 and CDR2 (germline): MNHEY, SVGAGI. DNA for the CDR3: TGTGCCAGCAGTGATAGGGTCACCGGGGAGCTGTTTTTT. Translated: CASSDRVTGELFF.

The chain combines TRBV5-1 with TRBJ1-1; D may be TRBD1 (6 bases). The length of the CDR3 is 15 residues. CDR1 is SGHRS, CDR2 YFSETQ, per germline. Deletions cut 4 bases from V and 3 bases from J, with 16 bases between. The CDR3 region is CASSPEGGLYTEAFF. CDR3 sequence (DNA): TGCGCCAGCAGCCCCGAAGGGGGGCTATACACTGAAGCTTTCTTT. The whole variable domain, filled in from reference TRBV5-1 and TRBJ1-1, reads KAGVTQTPRYLIKTRGQQVTLSCSPISGHRSVSWYQQTPGQGLQFLFEYFSETQRNKGNFPGRFSGRQFSNSRSEMNVSTLELGDSALYLCASSPEGGLYTEAFFGQGTRLTVV.

The chain uses TRBV5-1 and TRBJ1-2, with TRBD1 matching over 9 bases. From germline, CDR1 is SGHRS and CDR2 YFSETQ. The CDR3 is 14 amino acids. With 3 bases clipped from V and 4 bases from J, the junction kept 4 bases outside the gene matches. The CDR3 sequence: CASSSGTGPYGYTF. CDR3 in DNA: TGCGCCAGCAGCTCCGGGACAGGGCCCTATGGCTACACCTTC.

J is TRBJ2-2 and V is TRBV27; 10 bases fit TRBD2. J gave up 0 bases and V 9 bases, and 10 bases lay outside the gene matches. The CDR3 totals 17 residues. In germline, CDR1 is MNHEY, CDR2 SMNVEV (reference sequence). CDR3 sequence reads: CASRQGTSAANTGELFF. CDR3 DNA sequence: TGTGCCAGTCGGCAAGGGACTAGCGCAGCGAACACCGGGGAGCTGTTTTTT.

This chain links TRBV10-3 with TRBJ1-2, with unresolved D. The V end was cut by 3 bases, the J end by 8 bases, with 10 bases between. The CDR3 sequence is 12 residues long. Germline lookup yields CDR1 ENHRY and CDR2 SYGVKD. As DNA, the CDR3 is TGTGCCATCAGTGAACGGCAGGTGGGCTACACCTTC. Its protein is CAISERQVGYTF.

The genes are TRBV6-5 and TRBJ1-3; no firm D call. Per the germline V gene, CDR1 is MNHEY and CDR2 is SVGAGI. V was clipped by 5 bases and J by 2 bases, with 7 bases between them. The CDR3 runs 13 residues. In DNA, the CDR3 is TGTGCCAGCAGTCCTACCCCTGGAAACACCATATATTTT. This encodes CASSPTPGNTIYF.

The chain joins TRBV10-1 to TRBJ1-1, with D unresolved. Per germline, CDR1 WNHNN and CDR2 SYGVQD (reference sequence). Between the trimmed V and J ends, which lost 6 bases and 0 bases, there was a span of 8 bases. The CDR3 totals 13 residues. CDR3 in amino acids: CASRVKMNTEAFF. Written as DNA, the CDR3 is TGCGCCAGCAGGGTGAAAATGAACACTGAAGCTTTCTTT.

The chain links TRBV5-1 to TRBJ2-2, with D perhaps given as TRBD1 or TRBD2 (6 bases each). CDR1 is SGHRS, CDR2 YFSETQ, per germline. V dropped 4 bases and J dropped 5 bases, with 15 bases sitting between them. This CDR3 spans 15 amino acids. CDR3 in amino acids: CASSLKGGLTGELFF. For the CDR3, the DNA is TGCGCCAGCAGCCTCAAGGGGGGTTTGACCGGGGAGCTGTTTTTT.

The chain links TRBV7-2 to TRBJ1-3; no firm D call. Germline lookup yields CDR1 SGHTA and CDR2 FQGNSA. V was cut by 5 bases and J by 4 bases, with 18 bases left in between. The CDR3 is 16 amino acids. CDR3 region: CASSRDPLISGNTIYF. The DNA for the CDR3 is TGTGCCAGCAGCCGCGACCCTCTAATCTCCGGAAACACCATATATTTT.

The chain joins TRBV6-5 to TRBJ2-3, with TRBD1 as a possible D gene (5 bases). V dropped 6 bases and J dropped 1 base, with 8 bases sitting between them. In germline, CDR1 is MNHEY, CDR2 SVGAGI. This CDR3 has 13 residues. The CDR3 DNA is TGTGCCAGCAGGGACATACGCACAGATACGCAGTATTTT. Translated, it gives CASRDIRTDTQYF.

This chain connects TRBV7-2 to TRBJ2-1, with 8 bases identical to TRBD2. Germline values: CDR1 SGHTA, CDR2 FQGNSA. The CDR3 runs 15 residues. V shed 4 bases, J shed 4 bases, and the junction held 6 bases outside the gene matches. CDR3 amino acids: CASSSSGRPYNEQFF. The CDR3 coding sequence is TGTGCCAGCAGCTCGAGCGGGAGACCTTACAATGAGCAGTTCTTC.

The CDR3 nucleotides are TGTGCCAGCAGTCCGACTAGCGGGAGCTCCTACGAGCAGTACTTC. It is translated as CASSPTSGSSYEQYF. The rearrangement links TRBV6-5 to TRBJ2-7; 12 nucleotides align to TRBD2. Germline loops: CDR1 MNHEY, CDR2 SVGAGI. The V and J ends lost 5 bases and 0 bases, in that order; junction bases with no gene match: 2. The CDR3 length is 15 residues.

This clone has a single count. The chain employs TRBV5-8 and TRBJ2-1; D might be TRBD1 or TRBD2, each matching 5 bases. Looked up from germline, CDR1 is SGHTS and CDR2 is YDEGEE. Trimming pared 4 bases from V and 7 bases from J, leaving 15 bases between. This CDR3 is 14 amino acids long. The CDR3 here is CASSPRGPLNEQFF. For the CDR3, the DNA is TGTGCCAGCAGCCCAAGGGGACCTTTGAATGAGCAGTTCTTC.

The chain recombines TRBV15 with TRBJ2-1, with 10 positions matching TRBD2. The CDR3 is made up of 22 amino acids. V dropped 0 bases and J dropped 0; count of bases not matched to a gene: 17. CDR1 is LNHNV and CDR2 is YYDKDF in the germline V gene (reference sequence). The chain's CDR3 is CATSRDSSRASGSRGSYNEQFF. In nucleotides, the CDR3 is TGTGCCACCAGCAGAGATAGTTCGAGGGCTAGCGGGAGCCGGGGCTCCTACAATGAGCAGTTCTTC.

This clone was found once. The gene calls are TRBV30 and TRBJ2-1; 13 positions agree with TRBD2. Per germline, CDR1 GTSNPN and CDR2 SVGIG (reference sequence). After removal of 1 base from V and 2 bases from J, the junction contained 8 bases not matched to a gene. The CDR3 covers 18 residues. The CDR3 region is CAWSGFLTSGRTYNEQFF. DNA for the CDR3: TGTGCCTGGAGTGGATTTTTGACTAGCGGGAGGACCTACAATGAGCAGTTCTTC.